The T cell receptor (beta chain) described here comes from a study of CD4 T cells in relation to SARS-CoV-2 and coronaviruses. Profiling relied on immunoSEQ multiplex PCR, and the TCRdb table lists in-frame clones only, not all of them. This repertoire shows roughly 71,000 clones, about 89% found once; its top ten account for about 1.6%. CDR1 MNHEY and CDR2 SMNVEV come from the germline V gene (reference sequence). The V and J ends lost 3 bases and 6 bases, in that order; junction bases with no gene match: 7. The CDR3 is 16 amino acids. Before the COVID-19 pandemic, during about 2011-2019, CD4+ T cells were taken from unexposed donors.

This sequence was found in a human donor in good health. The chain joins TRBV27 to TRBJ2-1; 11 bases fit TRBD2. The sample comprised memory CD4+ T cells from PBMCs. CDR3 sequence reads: CASSFLSGRDPNEQFF. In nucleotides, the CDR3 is TGTGCCAGCAGTTTCCTTAGCGGGAGGGACCCCAATGAGCAGTTCTTC.